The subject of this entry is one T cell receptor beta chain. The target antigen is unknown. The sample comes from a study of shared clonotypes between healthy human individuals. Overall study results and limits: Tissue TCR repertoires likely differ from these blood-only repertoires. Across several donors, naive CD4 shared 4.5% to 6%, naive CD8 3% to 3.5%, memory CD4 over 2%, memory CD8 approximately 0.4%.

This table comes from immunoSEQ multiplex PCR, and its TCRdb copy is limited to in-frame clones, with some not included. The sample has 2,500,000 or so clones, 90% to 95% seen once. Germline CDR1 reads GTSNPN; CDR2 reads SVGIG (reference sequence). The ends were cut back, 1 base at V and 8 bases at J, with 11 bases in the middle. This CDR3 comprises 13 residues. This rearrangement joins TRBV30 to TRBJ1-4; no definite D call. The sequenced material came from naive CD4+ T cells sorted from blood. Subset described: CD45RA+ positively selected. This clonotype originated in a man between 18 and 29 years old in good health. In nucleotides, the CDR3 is TGTGCCTGGAGTGAGTCCAGGTTCGAAAAACTGTTTTTT. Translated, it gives CAWSESRFEKLFF.